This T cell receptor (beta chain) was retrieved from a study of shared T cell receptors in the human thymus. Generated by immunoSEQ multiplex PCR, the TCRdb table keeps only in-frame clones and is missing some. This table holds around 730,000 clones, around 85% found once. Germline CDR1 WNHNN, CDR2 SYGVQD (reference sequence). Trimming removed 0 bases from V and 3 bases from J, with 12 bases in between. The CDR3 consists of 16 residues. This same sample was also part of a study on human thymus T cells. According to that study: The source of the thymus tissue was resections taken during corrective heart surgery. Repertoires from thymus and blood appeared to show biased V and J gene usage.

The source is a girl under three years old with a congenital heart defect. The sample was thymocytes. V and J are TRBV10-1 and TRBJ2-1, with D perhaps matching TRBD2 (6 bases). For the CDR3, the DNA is TGCGCCAGCAGTGAGTCGAGCGGGTACGACTACAATGAGCAGTTCTTC. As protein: CASSESSGYDYNEQFF.